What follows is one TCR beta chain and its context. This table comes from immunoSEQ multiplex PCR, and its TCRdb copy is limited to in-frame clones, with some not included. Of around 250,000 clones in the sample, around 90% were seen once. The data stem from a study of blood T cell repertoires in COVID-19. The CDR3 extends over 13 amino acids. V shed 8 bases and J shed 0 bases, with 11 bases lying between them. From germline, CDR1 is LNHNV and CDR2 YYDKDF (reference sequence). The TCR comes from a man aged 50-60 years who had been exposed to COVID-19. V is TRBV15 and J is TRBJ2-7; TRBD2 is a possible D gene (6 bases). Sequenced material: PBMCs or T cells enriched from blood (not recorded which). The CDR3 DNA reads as TGTGCCACCCGTGGGGGGAACTCCTACGAGCAGTACTTC. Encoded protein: CATRGGNSYEQYF.